These T cell receptor beta chains were read from a single sample in a study of T cell repertoires in cytomegalovirus infection. TCRdb passed the reads through MiXCR, listing each CDR3 protein once. This sample yields 370,000 or so distinct CDR3 sequences, of which about a third are seen a single time; about 14% belongs to the top ten. Antigens for these TCRs are unknown. The sample consisted of cultured PBMCs, taken from culture after CMV antigen stimulation. These receptors all come from a human donor in good health (CMV status not recorded). Some clones in this sample may be carry-over from other donors' samples. Each CDR3 is given with its conserved first and last residue. D genes are given only for firm matches. A clone size is listed for some rows: how often the clone was seen (once, few, many), or a class if it is expanded.

size	D	V	length	J	CDR3	DNA
NA	NA	TRBV7-8	15	TRBJ1-2	CASSLDAVPVYGYTF	TGTGCCAGCAGCTTAGACGCGGTGCCTGTCTATGGCTACACCTTC
NA	NA	TRBV6-6	14	TRBJ1-1	CASSYQTGNTEAFF	TGTGCCAGCAGTTACCAAACAGGAAACACTGAAGCTTTCTTT
NA	TRBD2	TRBV4-1	15	TRBJ2-3	CASSQDSGRLDTQYF	TGCGCCAGCAGCCAAGATAGCGGGAGGTTGGATACGCAGTATTTT
NA	NA	TRBV28	15	TRBJ2-1	CASKLPGRAGNEQFF	TGTGCCAGCAAGTTGCCCGGACGGGCCGGCAATGAGCAGTTCTTC
NA	NA	TRBV29-1	12	TRBJ1-1	CSVGRGGGEAFF	TGCAGCGTGGGGAGAGGGGGGGGAGAAGCTTTCTTT
few	TRBD2	TRBV7-7	14	TRBJ2-1	CASSPTSLYNEQFF	TGTGCCAGCAGTCCGACTAGCCTCTACAATGAGCAGTTCTTC
NA	NA	TRBV19	14	TRBJ1-6	CASSTITTGSPLHF	TGTGCCAGTAGTACCATAACAACAGGTTCACCCCTCCACTTT
NA	NA	TRBV7-2	13	TRBJ1-2	CASSLDIFDTDTF	TGTGCCAGCAGCTTAGATATCTTTGACACTGACACCTTC
NA	NA	TRBV9	15	TRBJ2-3	CASSVVASMTDTQYF	TGTGCCAGCAGCGTAGTGGCTAGCATGACAGATACGCAGTATTTT
NA	NA	TRBV19	13	TRBJ2-3	CASRGDGTDTQYF	TGTGCCAGTAGGGGGGATGGCACAGATACGCAGTATTTT
NA	NA	TRBV6-6	13	TRBJ2-1	CASSSVQNNEQFF	TGTGCCAGCAGCTCTGTACAGAACAATGAGCAGTTCTTC
NA	NA	TRBV6-1	15	TRBJ1-6	CASSEGSEGSSPLHF	TGTGCCAGCAGTGAAGGGAGCGAGGGCAGTTCACCCCTCCACTTT
NA	TRBD2	TRBV11-2	17	TRBJ2-1	CASNSGTGVESYNEQFF	TGTGCCAGCAATAGCGGGACTGGTGTTGAGTCCTACAATGAGCAGTTCTTC
few	TRBD2	TRBV7-2	17	TRBJ2-1	CASSLGRASGSYNEQFF	TGTGCCAGCAGCTTAGGAAGGGCTAGCGGGAGTTACAATGAGCAGTTCTTC
NA	TRBD1	TRBV7-2	14	TRBJ1-4	CASSFQTGDEKLFF	TGTGCCAGCAGCTTCCAAACAGGGGATGAAAAACTGTTTTTT
NA	TRBD1	TRBV9	14	TRBJ1-2	CASSAVTGPYGYTF	TGTGCCAGCAGCGCCGTGACAGGGCCTTATGGCTACACCTTC
few	NA	TRBV20-1	12	TRBJ1-1	CSASGGNTEAFF	TGCAGTGCTAGCGGGGGGAACACTGAAGCTTTCTTT
NA	NA	TRBV27	14	TRBJ1-1	CASSSGQNGGEAFF	TGTGCCAGCAGTTCGGGACAAAATGGGGGTGAAGCTTTCTTT
few	TRBD1	TRBV6-1	13	TRBJ1-6	CASSRTGATPLHF	TGTGCCAGCAGTCGGACAGGGGCGACACCCCTCCACTTT
NA	TRBD2	TRBV20-1	14	TRBJ2-2	CSGIAGGNPGELFF	TGCAGTGGTATAGCGGGGGGCAACCCCGGGGAGCTGTTTTTT
many	NA	TRBV7-8	17	TRBJ2-3	CASSLALIPKTTDTQYF	TGTGCCAGCAGCTTAGCGCTCATTCCAAAGACGACAGATACGCAGTATTTT
few	NA	TRBV2	15	TRBJ1-5	CASSVNSGVKQPQHF	TGTGCCAGCAGTGTCAACTCAGGGGTCAAACAGCCCCAGCATTTT
NA	NA	TRBV12-3/TRBV12-4	18	TRBJ2-2	CASSPQEGRGGNTGELFF	TGTGCCAGCAGTCCCCAGGAGGGCAGGGGAGGAAACACCGGGGAGCTGTTTTTT
few	TRBD1	TRBV12-3/TRBV12-4	14	TRBJ1-4	CASSPGGLDEKLFF	TGTGCCAGCAGTCCAGGGGGCTTAGACGAAAAACTGTTTTTT
once	NA	TRBV27	15	TRBJ2-1	CASSLNGRVGDEQFF	TGTGCCAGCAGTTTAAACGGGAGAGTAGGCGATGAGCAGTTCTTC
few	TRBD1	TRBV11-1	14	TRBJ2-1	CASSQTGDEDEQFF	TGTGCCAGCAGCCAGACAGGGGATGAGGATGAGCAGTTCTTC
NA	NA	TRBV7-2	13	TRBJ1-1	CASSSSLQAEAFF	TGTGCCAGCAGCTCGAGCCTACAGGCCGAAGCTTTCTTT
NA	TRBD1	TRBV5-4	15	TRBJ2-5	CASSRRTGSQETQYF	TGTGCCAGCAGCAGACGGACAGGATCACAAGAGACCCAGTACTTC
NA	TRBD2	TRBV20-1	17	TRBJ2-3	CSARVGRALWGTDTQYF	TGCAGTGCTAGAGTCGGGAGGGCCCTCTGGGGCACAGATACGCAGTATTTT
medium-sized	TRBD2	TRBV7-2	16	TRBJ2-4	CASSSSGTVAKNIQYF	TGTGCCAGCAGCTCTAGCGGGACGGTAGCCAAAAACATTCAGTACTTC
NA	NA	TRBV25-1	15	TRBJ2-1	CASSEWVATYNEQFF	TGTGCCAGCAGTGAATGGGTAGCCACTTACAATGAGCAGTTCTTC
NA	TRBD2	TRBV7-2	17	TRBJ2-7	CASSSRLAGGRVLEQYF	TGTGCCAGCAGCTCCCGACTAGCGGGAGGGCGAGTCCTCGAGCAGTACTTC
few	NA	TRBV12-3/TRBV12-4	13	TRBJ1-5	CASSEDGLGPQHF	TGTGCCAGCAGTGAGGACGGCCTGGGGCCCCAGCATTTT
NA	NA	TRBV10-3	16	TRBJ1-5	CAISEINRGLLQPQHF	TGTGCCATCAGTGAAATCAATCGGGGTTTGCTTCAGCCCCAGCATTTT
NA	NA	TRBV29-1	13	TRBJ2-1	CSVVRNLYNEQFF	TGCAGCGTTGTACGGAATCTTTACAATGAGCAGTTCTTC
few	NA	TRBV6-5	17	TRBJ1-3	CASSYFSMGSSGNTIYF	TGTGCCAGCAGTTACTTTAGTATGGGATCCTCTGGAAACACCATATATTTT
NA	NA	TRBV20-1	11	TRBJ1-1	CSARGRRGAFF	TGCAGTGCTAGGGGCAGGCGGGGAGCTTTCTTT
NA	TRBD2	TRBV29-1	12	TRBJ2-7	CSVTGLAYEQYF	TGCAGCGTGACGGGACTAGCCTACGAGCAGTACTTC
few	TRBD1	TRBV6-2/TRBV6-3	15	TRBJ2-5	CASSGSGTGEETQYF	TGTGCCAGCAGTGGATCCGGGACAGGAGAAGAGACCCAGTACTTC
NA	TRBD1	TRBV6-2/TRBV6-3	13	TRBJ1-2	CATQGQGAGGYTF	TGTGCCACCCAGGGACAGGGGGCTGGTGGCTACACCTTC
NA	NA	TRBV19	15	TRBJ1-6	CASSNRAPRISPLHF	TGTGCCAGCAGTAACAGGGCCCCAAGGATTTCACCCCTCCACTTT
NA	NA	TRBV10-3	15	TRBJ2-4	CAISDPSQFKNIQYF	TGTGCCATCAGTGACCCGAGCCAATTCAAAAACATTCAGTACTTC
NA	NA	TRBV29-1	11	TRBJ1-2	CSVGTAYDYTF	TGCAGCGTTGGGACCGCTTACGACTACACCTTC
NA	NA	TRBV4-3	14	TRBJ2-5	CASSQSVNQETQYF	TGCGCCAGCAGCCAATCGGTAAACCAAGAGACCCAGTACTTC
NA	NA	TRBV4-1	15	TRBJ1-2	CASSQDPGGNYGYTF	TGCGCCAGCAGCCAAGATCCCGGGGGGAACTATGGCTACACCTTC
NA	TRBD2	TRBV28	17	TRBJ2-7	CASSFLGLAGKTYEQYF	TGTGCCAGCAGTTTTCTCGGACTAGCGGGAAAGACCTACGAGCAGTACTTC
few	NA	TRBV7-2	14	TRBJ1-2	CASSLNERHYGYTF	TGTGCCAGCAGCTTAAACGAGAGGCACTATGGCTACACCTTC
NA	TRBD2	TRBV5-4	15	TRBJ2-1	CASSLGTSNDNEQFF	TGTGCCAGCAGCTTGGGGACTAGTAACGACAATGAGCAGTTCTTC
few	NA	TRBV7-6	15	TRBJ1-5	CASSLAPQRGQPQHF	TGTGCCAGCAGCTTAGCCCCCCAAAGAGGCCAGCCCCAGCATTTT
NA	TRBD2	TRBV6-2/TRBV6-3	15	TRBJ2-1	CASSPLGTRYNEQFF	TGTGCCAGCAGTCCGCTAGGGACTAGATACAATGAGCAGTTCTTC
NA	NA	TRBV11-3	15	TRBJ2-2	CASIADSRGAGELFF	TGTGCCAGCATCGCGGACAGTAGAGGTGCCGGGGAGCTGTTTTTT